The rows below give T cell receptor beta chains drawn from one sample of a study of long-term antiretroviral therapy in people with HIV. The data were produced by immunoSEQ multiplex PCR, yet TCRdb's version contains in-frame clones alone and is incomplete. The sample shows around 25,000 clones, around 87% of them seen only once. The input for sequencing was unsorted PBMCs, taken 1.9 years after starting antiretroviral therapy. These receptors were obtained from a woman in her 30s with HIV. CDR3s include the opening cysteine and the closing phenylalanine or tryptophan. Each record gives: V gene, D gene, clone size, J gene, CDR3 DNA, CDR3 protein. A D gene is named only where the DNA matches it firmly. Size is omitted from some rows. Given values are once, few, many or a class for expanded clones.

>TRBV4-1|.|few|TRBJ1-2
TGCGCCAGCAGCCAAGGATGGGGGGGAGGCTACACCTTC
CASSQGWGGGYTF
>TRBV30|TRBD1|.|TRBJ1-4
TGTGCCTCCACAAACGGACAGGGGCCAACTAATGAAAAACTGTTTTTT
CASTNGQGPTNEKLFF
>TRBV7-2|.|.|TRBJ1-4
TGTGCCAGCAGCCTGGCTGCAACTAATGAAAAACTGTTTTTT
CASSLAATNEKLFF
>TRBV7-9|.|.|TRBJ2-6
TGTGCCAGCAGCAGCGAAACAGGACGTCACAGGGGGGCCAACGTCCTGACTTTC
CASSSETGRHRGANVLTF
>TRBV7-7|TRBD1|.|TRBJ2-5
TGTGCCAGCAGCTTCGGGACAGGGGGAGAGACCCAGTACTTC
CASSFGTGGETQYF
>TRBV5-6|TRBD2|.|TRBJ2-3
TGTGCCAGCAGCTGGCGGGAGGGGCAAGATACGCAGTATTTT
CASSWREGQDTQYF
>TRBV6-5|TRBD1|.|TRBJ1-2
TGTGCCAGCAGTTCCTCTCGGGACAGGGGAAATGGCTACACCTTC
CASSSSRDRGNGYTF
>TRBV9|TRBD1|.|TRBJ2-5
TGTGCCAGCAGCCCCGGGACAGGGGAAGAGACCCAGTACTTC
CASSPGTGEETQYF
>TRBV5-1|.|.|TRBJ1-1
TGCGCCAGCAGCTTGGCCGGTGCTGGGGATAGGGACACTGAAGCTTTCTTT
CASSLAGAGDRDTEAFF
>TRBV6-6|.|once|TRBJ2-5
TGTGCCAGTACTCGTGTAGAGACCCAGTACTTC
CASTRVETQYF
>TRBV30|.|.|TRBJ2-7
TGTGCCTGGAGCCATAACTTCGAGCAGTACTTC
CAWSHNFEQYF
>TRBV25-1|.|few|TRBJ1-6
TGTGCCAGCAGTGAGGGTTCACCCCTCCACTTT
CASSEGSPLHF
>TRBV30|.|.|TRBJ2-1
TGTGCCTGGAAGACAGGTGATCTCTACAATGAGCAGTTCTTC
CAWKTGDLYNEQFF
>TRBV10-3|.|.|TRBJ2-2
TGTGCCATCAGTGTGGGAGGGACAGGCGGCACCGGGGAGCTGTTTTTT
CAISVGGTGGTGELFF
>TRBV7-3|.|.|TRBJ2-1
TGTGCCAGCAGCTTCCCAGGGTTAAATGAGCAGTTCTTC
CASSFPGLNEQFF
>TRBV15|TRBD2|.|TRBJ2-5
TGTGCCACCAGCAGAAAGACTAGCGGGGGGGGAGAGACCCAGTACTTC
CATSRKTSGGGETQYF